The source of this T cell receptor beta chain is a study of regulatory T cells in long-lasting Graves disease. This clonotype occurred many times. As yet, its antigen is unknown. The germline gives CDR1 SGHAT, CDR2 FQDESV (reference sequence). The CDR3 totals 14 residues. The V end lost 5 bases, the J end lost 1 base, and 11 bases lay between the germline ends. Time point in this sample: persistent/refractory GD, antithyroid drugs over 5 years with positive TRAb. The TCR library was made from RNA that had been extracted from PBMCs in TRIzol. Study-wide findings and caveats: New patients shared approximately 930 public clonotypes, fewer than the roughly 3,000 shared by persistent patients. Persistent Graves' disease cases displayed lower TCR diversity than newly diagnosed ones.

Building the TCR beta libraries relied on iRepertoire HTBI primers, and CDR3 regions underwent Arm-PCR. TCRdb processed the multiplex PCR reads anew with MiXCR; each CDR3 protein has one entry. This repertoire shows 350,000 to 500,000 distinct CDR3 sequences, around 20% found once; its top ten account for roughly an eighth. V and J are TRBV11-1 and TRBJ1-1; D is undetermined. This specimen consisted of peripheral blood mononuclear cells (PBMCs), obtained when the disease was refractory, from a patient treated with antithyroid drugs. This receptor was taken from a female donor with Graves disease. DNA of the CDR3: TGTGCCAGCAGCCAGGAGACCCCGAACACTGAAGCTTTCTTT. Translating gives CASSQETPNTEAFF. The whole variable domain, remainder taken from reference TRBV11-1 and TRBJ1-1, is EAEVAQSPRYKITEKSQAVAFWCDPISGHATLYWYRQILGQGPELLVQFQDESVVDDSQLPKDRFSAERLKGVDSTLKIQPAELGDSAMYLCASSQETPNTEAFFGQGTRLTVV.